Listed below are T cell receptor beta chains from one sample, sequenced in a study of STAT5B mutations in CD4+ large granular lymphocyte leukemia. The assay was immunoSEQ multiplex PCR, and TCRdb's table has in-frame clones only and misses some. The sample lists fewer than 35,000 clones, 69% seen once, with 2.5% to 3% in the top ten. Sequenced sample: CD4+ T cells from blood buffy coats. The source is a human donor in good health. CDR3s include the opening cysteine and the closing phenylalanine or tryptophan. The D gene is left open where the match is weak. Only some rows state a clone size, as once, few, many or a class for expanded clones.

cdr3_aa	cdr3_nt	d_call	clone_size	v_call	j_call
CASSPNGSNEKLFF	TGTGCCAGCTCACCAAATGGGTCTAATGAAAAACTGTTTTTT	-	once	TRBV18	TRBJ1-4
CASSPSRSRGAQYF	TGTGCCAGCAGCCCATCCAGGTCCAGAGGGGCCCAGTACTTC	-	few	TRBV28	TRBJ2-5
CSVEDWVSSGTGFNQPQHF	TGCAGCGTTGAAGATTGGGTTTCCTCCGGGACAGGCTTCAATCAGCCCCAGCATTTT	TRBD1	-	TRBV29-1	TRBJ1-5
CASKEAFQETQYF	TGCGCCAGCAAGGAGGCATTTCAAGAGACCCAGTACTTC	-	-	TRBV5-1	TRBJ2-5
CASSLEVSRRETQYF	TGTGCCAGCAGCTTGGAGGTCAGCCGGCGGGAGACCCAGTACTTC	-	once	TRBV5-6	TRBJ2-5
CASSQAQGAGVGYTF	TGTGCCAGCAGCCAAGCTCAGGGGGCGGGAGTTGGCTACACCTTC	TRBD1	few	TRBV4-2	TRBJ1-2
CASSRGPYSNQPQHF	TGTGCCAGCAGCAGGGGACCTTATAGCAATCAGCCCCAGCATTTT	-	once	TRBV5-5	TRBJ1-5
CASRLTGGPYEQYF	TGTGCCAGCAGATTGACAGGGGGCCCCTACGAGCAGTACTTC	TRBD1	-	TRBV7-2	TRBJ2-7
CASSVAGGELFF	TGTGCCAGCAGCGTAGCTGGGGGGGAGCTGTTTTTT	-	few	TRBV9	TRBJ2-2
CASSFQAPSSYNEQFF	TGCGCCAGCAGCTTTCAGGCCCCGAGCTCCTACAATGAGCAGTTCTTC	-	-	TRBV5-1	TRBJ2-1
CASSPLRGNRGEKLFF	TGCGCCAGCAGCCCCTTGAGGGGGAACAGAGGTGAAAAACTGTTTTTT	-	-	TRBV4-1	TRBJ1-4
CASRGRDTQYF	TGTGCCAGCAGGGGTAGAGATACGCAGTATTTT	-	-	TRBV11-3	TRBJ2-3
CSIRQHTDTQYF	TGCAGCATTAGGCAGCACACAGATACGCAGTATTTT	-	-	TRBV29-1	TRBJ2-3
CASSQDPPGSNSPLHF	TGTGCCAGCAGCCAAGATCCCCCAGGGTCAAATTCACCCCTCCACTTT	-	-	TRBV4-2	TRBJ1-6
CAISVGGLTSNQPQHF	TGTGCCATCAGTGTGGGAGGGCTGACGAGCAATCAGCCCCAGCATTTT	-	-	TRBV10-3	TRBJ1-5
CASSEGLVSAYGYTF	TGTGCCAGCAGTGAAGGTCTTGTCAGCGCCTATGGCTACACCTTC	-	few	TRBV6-1	TRBJ1-2
CASSGGTGSINEKLFF	TGCGCCAGCAGCGGGGGGACAGGGTCAATTAATGAAAAACTGTTTTTT	TRBD1	-	TRBV5-1	TRBJ1-4
CASSPMGERSNQPQHF	TGCGCCAGCAGCCCAATGGGGGAAAGGAGCAATCAGCCCCAGCATTTT	-	-	TRBV4-1	TRBJ1-5
CASSPRTGSTYGYTF	TGTGCCAGCAGCCCCAGGACAGGGTCAACCTATGGCTACACCTTC	TRBD1	-	TRBV4-2	TRBJ1-2
CAISESGGVAKNIQYF	TGTGCCATCAGTGAGTCCGGGGGAGTAGCCAAAAACATTCAGTACTTC	-	-	TRBV10-3	TRBJ2-4
CAISTRGRDYSGANVLTF	TGTGCCATCTCGACGAGGGGGAGAGATTACTCTGGGGCCAACGTCCTGACTTTC	-	few	TRBV5-8	TRBJ2-6
CASSPRGAAGELFF	TGTGCCAGCAGCCCGCGGGGGGCCGCCGGGGAGCTGTTTTTT	TRBD2	-	TRBV7-3	TRBJ2-2
CSAAPKDTQYF	TGCAGTGCTGCACCCAAAGATACGCAGTATTTT	-	-	TRBV20-1	TRBJ2-3
CASSLEGQANTEAFF	TGTGCCAGCAGCTTAGAGGGACAGGCCAACACTGAAGCTTTCTTT	TRBD1	-	TRBV7-9	TRBJ1-1
CASSQTRGSSTDTQYF	TGCGCCAGCAGCCAGACCAGGGGTTCTAGCACAGATACGCAGTATTTT	-	-	TRBV4-3	TRBJ2-3
CASSLGTGPGVF	TGTGCCAGCAGCTTAGGGACTGGCCCGGGGGTTTTT	-	-	TRBV7-9	TRBJ1-4
CASSNFNEQFF	TGTGCCAGCAGCAATTTCAATGAGCAGTTCTTC	-	-	TRBV21-1	TRBJ2-1
CASSDSGTLLYEQYF	TGTGCCAGCAGCGATTCCGGGACACTCCTATACGAGCAGTACTTC	-	-	TRBV6-5	TRBJ2-7
CASGQGPGELFF	TGTGCCAGCGGACAGGGCCCCGGGGAGCTGTTTTTT	TRBD1	-	TRBV18	TRBJ2-2
CASSPPTGNTEAFF	TGTGCCAGCAGCCCACCGACGGGGAACACTGAAGCTTTCTTT	-	-	TRBV7-2	TRBJ1-1
CASSPDPQRTDTQYF	TGTGCCAGCAGCCCGGACCCCCAGAGGACAGATACGCAGTATTTT	-	-	TRBV5-5	TRBJ2-3
CASSEGVNEKLFF	TGTGCCAGCAGTGAAGGGGTTAATGAAAAACTGTTTTTT	-	-	TRBV2	TRBJ1-4
CASSEERKETQYF	TGTGCCAGCAGTGAAGAGCGGAAAGAGACCCAGTACTTC	-	-	TRBV2	TRBJ2-5
CSAEEGTNEQYF	TGCAGCGCCGAGGAGGGGACGAACGAGCAGTACTTC	-	-	TRBV29-1	TRBJ2-7
CASSLGPADTEAFF	TGTGCCAGCAGCTTAGGGCCAGCGGACACTGAAGCTTTCTTT	-	-	TRBV11-2	TRBJ1-1
CASSLESNQPQHF	TGCGCCAGCAGTTTAGAGAGCAATCAGCCCCAGCATTTT	-	-	TRBV5-1	TRBJ1-5
CASRGGGSGNQPQHF	TGTGCCAGCAGGGGCGGGGGTAGTGGCAATCAGCCCCAGCATTTT	-	few	TRBV2	TRBJ1-5
CASSWAGQNYGYTF	TGTGCCAGTAGTTGGGCCGGGCAAAACTATGGCTACACCTTC	-	-	TRBV19	TRBJ1-2
CASSFLLQPQHF	TGTGCCAGCAGCTTTCTTCTCCAGCCCCAGCATTTT	-	few	TRBV7-8	TRBJ1-5
CASSVEDFPNYGYTF	TGTGCCAGCAGTGTTGAGGACTTTCCCAACTATGGCTACACCTTC	-	-	TRBV2	TRBJ1-2
CASSFGLNNSPLHF	TGTGCCAGCAGCTTTGGTCTGAATAATTCACCCCTCCACTTT	-	-	TRBV5-4	TRBJ1-6
CASNTGGGDQPQHF	TGTGCCAGTAATACAGGGGGCGGAGATCAGCCCCAGCATTTT	TRBD1	-	TRBV19	TRBJ1-5
CASARDGSTEAFF	TGTGCCAGCGCTCGGGACGGGTCCACTGAAGCTTTCTTT	-	-	TRBV27	TRBJ1-1
CASSRALYNEQFF	TGTGCCAGCAGCCGGGCACTATACAATGAGCAGTTCTTC	-	-	TRBV5-6	TRBJ2-1
CSARTGDGYTF	TGCAGTGCCCGGACAGGGGATGGCTACACCTTC	TRBD1	few	TRBV20-1	TRBJ1-2
CASSLEAAIPGELFF	TGCGCCAGCAGCTTGGAGGCGGCTATCCCCGGGGAGCTGTTTTTT	-	-	TRBV5-1	TRBJ2-2
CASSQGRGAWAGELFF	TGCGCCAGCAGCCAAGGGAGGGGGGCCTGGGCCGGGGAGCTGTTTTTT	-	few	TRBV4-3	TRBJ2-2
CASAMGGSGNTIYF	TGCGCCAGCGCCATGGGGGGCTCTGGAAACACCATATATTTT	-	-	TRBV5-1	TRBJ1-3
CASITGGRLSGNTIYF	TGTGCCAGCATTACAGGGGGCCGCCTCTCTGGAAACACCATATATTTT	TRBD1	-	TRBV6-6	TRBJ1-3
CAGGRGNEQYF	TGTGCCGGAGGGAGGGGCAACGAGCAGTACTTC	TRBD2	-	TRBV6-6	TRBJ2-7